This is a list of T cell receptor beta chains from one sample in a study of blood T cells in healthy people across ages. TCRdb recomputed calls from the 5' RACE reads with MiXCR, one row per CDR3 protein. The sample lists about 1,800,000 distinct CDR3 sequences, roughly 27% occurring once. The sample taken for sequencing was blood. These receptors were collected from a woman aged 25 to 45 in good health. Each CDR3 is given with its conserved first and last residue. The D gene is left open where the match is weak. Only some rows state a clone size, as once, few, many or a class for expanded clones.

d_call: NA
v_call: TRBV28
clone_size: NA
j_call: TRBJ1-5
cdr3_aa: CASSSPRLADYSNQPQHF
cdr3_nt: TGTGCCAGCAGTTCCCCTAGGCTGGCAGATTATAGCAATCAGCCCCAGCATTTT

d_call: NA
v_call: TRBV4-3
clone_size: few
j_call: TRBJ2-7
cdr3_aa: CASSRRGDHYNEQYF
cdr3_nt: TGCGCCAGCAGCCGGCGAGGAGACCATTACAATGAGCAGTACTTC

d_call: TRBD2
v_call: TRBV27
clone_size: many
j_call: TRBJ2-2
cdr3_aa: CASSLFLAGGDGELFF
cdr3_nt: TGTGCCAGCAGTTTATTCCTAGCGGGAGGGGACGGGGAGCTGTTTTTT

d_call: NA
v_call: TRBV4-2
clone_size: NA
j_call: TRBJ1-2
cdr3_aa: CASSQDRVLSGYTF
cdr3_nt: TGTGCCAGCAGCCAAGATCGGGTCCTCTCGGGCTACACCTTC

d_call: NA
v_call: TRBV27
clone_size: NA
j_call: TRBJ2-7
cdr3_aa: CASSSPSQGVNEQYF
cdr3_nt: TGTGCCAGCAGTTCACCAAGCCAGGGTGTCAACGAGCAGTACTTC

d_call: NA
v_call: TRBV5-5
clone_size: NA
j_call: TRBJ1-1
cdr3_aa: CASSLPFQGRTEAFF
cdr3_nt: TGTGCCAGCAGCTTGCCTTTTCAGGGTAGAACTGAAGCTTTCTTT

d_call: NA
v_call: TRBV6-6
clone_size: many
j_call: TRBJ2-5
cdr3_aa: CASSYSRGWETQYF
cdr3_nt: TGTGCCAGCAGTTACTCCAGGGGCTGGGAGACCCAGTACTTC

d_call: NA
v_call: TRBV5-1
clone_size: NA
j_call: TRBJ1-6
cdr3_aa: CASSMDTSKSGSPLHF
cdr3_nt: TGCGCCAGCAGCATGGACACCTCTAAATCGGGTTCACCCCTCCACTTT

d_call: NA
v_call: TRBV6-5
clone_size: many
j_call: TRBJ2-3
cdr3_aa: CASSSRGANTDTQYF
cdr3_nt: TGTGCCAGCAGTTCAAGGGGGGCGAATACAGATACGCAGTATTTT

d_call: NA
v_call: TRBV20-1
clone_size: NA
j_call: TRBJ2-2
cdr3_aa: CSAPRANNGELFF
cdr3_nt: TGCAGTGCGCCCCGGGCCAATAACGGGGAGCTGTTTTTT

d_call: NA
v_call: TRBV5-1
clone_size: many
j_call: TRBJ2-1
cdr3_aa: CASSSTGQSYNEQFF
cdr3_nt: TGCGCCAGCAGCTCGACGGGACAATCCTACAATGAGCAGTTCTTC

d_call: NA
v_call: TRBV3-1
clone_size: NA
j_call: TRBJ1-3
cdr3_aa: CASSHKIGTSAGNTIYF
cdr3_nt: TGTGCCAGCAGCCACAAGATCGGGACTTCGGCTGGAAACACCATATATTTT

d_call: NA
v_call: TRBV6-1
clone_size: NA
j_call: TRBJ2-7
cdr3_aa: CASSEVGGYSYEQYF
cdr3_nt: TGTGCCAGCAGTGAAGTAGGGGGTTACTCCTACGAGCAGTACTTC

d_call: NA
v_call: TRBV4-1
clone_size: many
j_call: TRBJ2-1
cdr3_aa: CASSQDRYSYNEQFF
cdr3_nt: TGCGCCAGCAGCCAAGATAGATACTCCTACAATGAGCAGTTCTTC

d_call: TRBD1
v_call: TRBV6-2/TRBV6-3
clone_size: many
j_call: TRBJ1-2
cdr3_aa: CASSQPPGTVSYGYTF
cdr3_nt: TGTGCCAGCAGTCAACCCCCTGGGACAGTAAGCTATGGCTACACCTTC

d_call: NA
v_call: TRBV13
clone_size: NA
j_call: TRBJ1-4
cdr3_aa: CASSKGRFNEKLFF
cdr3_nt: TGTGCCAGCAGCAAGGGACGTTTTAATGAAAAACTGTTTTTT

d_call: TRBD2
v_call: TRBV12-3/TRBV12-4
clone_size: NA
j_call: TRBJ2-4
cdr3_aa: CASSSSPASGGPGSKNIQYF
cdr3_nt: TGTGCCAGCAGTTCGTCCCCGGCTAGCGGGGGGCCTGGGAGCAAAAACATTCAGTACTTC

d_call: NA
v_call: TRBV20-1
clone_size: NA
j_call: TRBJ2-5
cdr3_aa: CSARDGRNQETQYF
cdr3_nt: TGCAGTGCTAGAGATGGACGCAACCAAGAGACCCAGTACTTC

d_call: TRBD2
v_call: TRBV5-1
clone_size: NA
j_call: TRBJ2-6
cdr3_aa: CASSGGLAVDSGANVLTF
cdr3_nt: TGCGCCAGCAGCGGAGGACTAGCAGTGGACTCTGGGGCCAACGTCCTGACTTTC

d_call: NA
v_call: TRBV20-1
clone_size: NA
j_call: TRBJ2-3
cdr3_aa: CSAEGDTGTDTQYF
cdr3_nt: TGCAGTGCTGAAGGGGACACAGGCACAGATACGCAGTATTTT

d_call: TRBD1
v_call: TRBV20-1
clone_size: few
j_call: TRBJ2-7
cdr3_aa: CSAIRDRGEEQYF
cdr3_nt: TGCAGTGCTATCCGGGACAGGGGTGAGGAGCAGTACTTC

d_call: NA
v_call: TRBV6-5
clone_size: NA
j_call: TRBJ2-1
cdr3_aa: CASSYRLAYNEQFF
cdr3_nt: TGTGCCAGCAGTTACAGGCTAGCATACAATGAGCAGTTCTTC

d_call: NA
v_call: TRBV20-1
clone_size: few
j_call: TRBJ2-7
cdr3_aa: CIASEPGRGNEQYF
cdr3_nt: TGCATTGCTAGTGAGCCGGGGCGGGGTAACGAGCAGTACTTC

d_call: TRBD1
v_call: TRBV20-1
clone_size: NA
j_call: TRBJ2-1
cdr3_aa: CSARDVGQGSYNEQFF
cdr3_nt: TGCAGTGCTAGAGATGTGGGACAGGGTAGTTACAATGAGCAGTTCTTC

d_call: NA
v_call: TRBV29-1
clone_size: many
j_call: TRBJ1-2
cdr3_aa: CSVGDPTDGYTF
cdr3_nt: TGCAGCGTTGGGGACCCCACGGACGGCTACACCTTC

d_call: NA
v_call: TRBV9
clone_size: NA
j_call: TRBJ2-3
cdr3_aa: CASSVAGARGLRAAPQYF
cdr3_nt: TGTGCCAGCAGCGTAGCTGGGGCAAGGGGACTGAGGGCTGCTCCGCAGTATTTT

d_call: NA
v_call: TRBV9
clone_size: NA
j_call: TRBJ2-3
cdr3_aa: CASSVGSGITDTQYF
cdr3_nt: TGTGCCAGCAGCGTAGGTAGTGGCATCACAGATACGCAGTATTTT

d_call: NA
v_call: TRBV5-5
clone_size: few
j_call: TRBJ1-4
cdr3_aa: CAGSPDSNEKLFF
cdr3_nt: TGTGCCGGCAGCCCGGACAGTAATGAAAAACTGTTTTTT

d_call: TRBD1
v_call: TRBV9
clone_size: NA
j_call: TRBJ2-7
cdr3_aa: CVSSVGQGGYEQYF
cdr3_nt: TGTGTCAGCAGCGTAGGACAGGGTGGGTACGAGCAGTACTTC

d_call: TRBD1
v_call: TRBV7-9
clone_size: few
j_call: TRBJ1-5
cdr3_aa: CASSLGPRGRDQPQHF
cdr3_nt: TGTGCCAGCAGCTTAGGCCCCAGGGGGCGCGATCAGCCCCAGCATTTT

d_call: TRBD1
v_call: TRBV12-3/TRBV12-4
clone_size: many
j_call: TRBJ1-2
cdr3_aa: CASSLRTGARGYTF
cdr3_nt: TGTGCCAGCAGTTTAAGGACAGGGGCCCGTGGCTACACCTTC

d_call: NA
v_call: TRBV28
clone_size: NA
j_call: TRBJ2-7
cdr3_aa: CASSPERAYEQYF
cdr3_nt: TGTGCCAGCAGCCCTGAAAGGGCCTACGAGCAGTACTTC

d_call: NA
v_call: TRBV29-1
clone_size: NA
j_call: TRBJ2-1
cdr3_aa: CGVDAGNEQFF
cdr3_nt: TGCGGCGTTGATGCGGGCAATGAGCAGTTCTTC

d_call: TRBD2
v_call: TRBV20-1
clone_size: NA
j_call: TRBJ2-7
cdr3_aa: CSASRAGHYEQYF
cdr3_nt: TGCAGTGCATCTCGAGCGGGGCACTACGAGCAGTACTTC

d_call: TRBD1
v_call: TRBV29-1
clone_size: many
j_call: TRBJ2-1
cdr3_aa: CSADDRGSYNEQFF
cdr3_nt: TGCAGCGCGGACGACAGGGGGTCCTACAATGAGCAGTTCTTC

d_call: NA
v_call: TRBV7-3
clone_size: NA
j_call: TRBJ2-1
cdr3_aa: CAGERVVVRASYNEQFF
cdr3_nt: TGTGCCGGGGAGCGGGTGGTCGTGCGTGCCTCCTACAATGAGCAGTTCTTC

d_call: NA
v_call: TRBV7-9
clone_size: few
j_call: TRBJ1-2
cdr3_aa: CATEGPGIGYTF
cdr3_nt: TGTGCCACCGAAGGGCCCGGGATTGGCTACACCTTC

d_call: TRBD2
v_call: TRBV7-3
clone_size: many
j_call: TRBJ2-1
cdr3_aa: CASSSLGGGAHEQFF
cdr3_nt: TGTGCCAGCAGCTCCCTCGGCGGGGGGGCCCATGAGCAGTTCTTC

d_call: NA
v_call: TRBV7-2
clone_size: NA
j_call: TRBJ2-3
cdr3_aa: CATHPPGNTQYF
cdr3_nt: TGTGCCACCCACCCCCCGGGTAATACGCAGTATTTT

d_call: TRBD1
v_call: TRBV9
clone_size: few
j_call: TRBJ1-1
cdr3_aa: CASSAEGGGTEAFF
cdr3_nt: TGTGCCAGCAGCGCCGAAGGGGGCGGCACTGAAGCTTTCTTT

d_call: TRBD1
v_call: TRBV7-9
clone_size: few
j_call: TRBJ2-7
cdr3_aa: CASSPRDREIYEQYF
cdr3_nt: TGTGCCAGCAGCCCACGGGACAGGGAGATCTACGAGCAGTACTTC

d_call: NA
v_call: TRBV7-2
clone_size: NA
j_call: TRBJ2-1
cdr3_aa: CASSFGSLRGNEQFF
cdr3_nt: TGTGCCAGCAGCTTCGGCTCCCTCCGGGGAAATGAGCAGTTCTTC

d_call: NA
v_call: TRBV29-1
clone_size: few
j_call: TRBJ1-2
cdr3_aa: CSVSGAGGVGYTF
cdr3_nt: TGCAGCGTTTCAGGGGCCGGGGGCGTTGGCTACACCTTC

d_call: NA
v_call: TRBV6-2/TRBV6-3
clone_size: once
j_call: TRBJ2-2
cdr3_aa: CASRRASRDTGELFF
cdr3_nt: TGTGCCAGCAGGAGGGCCTCGCGGGACACCGGGGAGCTGTTTTTT

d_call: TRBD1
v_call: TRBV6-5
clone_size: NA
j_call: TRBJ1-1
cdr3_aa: CASSYFGGQGTGTEAFF
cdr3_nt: TGTGCCAGCAGTTACTTCGGGGGACAGGGTACGGGCACTGAAGCTTTCTTT

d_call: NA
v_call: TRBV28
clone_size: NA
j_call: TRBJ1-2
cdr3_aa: CASSLEGLLGAGETYGYTF
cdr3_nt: TGTGCCAGCAGCCTAGAGGGCCTTCTCGGGGCGGGAGAGACTTATGGCTACACCTTC

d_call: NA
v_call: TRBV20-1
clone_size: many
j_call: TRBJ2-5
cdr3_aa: CSARDRARDVETQYF
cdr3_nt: TGCAGTGCTAGAGATAGAGCCAGGGATGTAGAGACCCAGTACTTC

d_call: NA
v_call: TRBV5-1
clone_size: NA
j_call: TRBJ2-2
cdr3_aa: CASSFDVGDTGELFF
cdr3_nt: TGCGCCAGCAGCTTTGATGTCGGTGACACCGGGGAGCTGTTTTTT

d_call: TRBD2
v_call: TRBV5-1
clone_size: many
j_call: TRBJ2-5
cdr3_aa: CASSLADSGRETQYF
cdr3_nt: TGCGCCAGCAGCTTGGCCGATAGCGGGCGGGAGACCCAGTACTTC

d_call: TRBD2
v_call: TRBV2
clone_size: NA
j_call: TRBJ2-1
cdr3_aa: CASEAGEQFF
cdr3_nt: TGTGCCAGCGAAGCGGGGGAGCAGTTCTTC

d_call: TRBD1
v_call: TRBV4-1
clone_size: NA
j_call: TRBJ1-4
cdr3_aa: CASNQGRVRQGATNEKLFF
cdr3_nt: TGCGCCAGCAACCAAGGGCGGGTGAGACAGGGGGCAACTAATGAAAAACTGTTTTTT

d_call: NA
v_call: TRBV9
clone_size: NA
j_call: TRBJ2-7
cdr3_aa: CASSVASQNSYEQYF
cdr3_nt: TGTGCCAGCAGCGTAGCGAGCCAGAACTCCTACGAGCAGTACTTC

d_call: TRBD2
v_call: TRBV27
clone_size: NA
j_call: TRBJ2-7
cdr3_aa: CASSSRYPQAGGAYEQYF
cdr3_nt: TGTGCCAGCAGTTCCCGTTATCCTCAAGCGGGGGGCGCCTACGAGCAGTACTTC

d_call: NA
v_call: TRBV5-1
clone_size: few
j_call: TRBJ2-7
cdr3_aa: CASSVPGPGQYF
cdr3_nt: TGCGCCAGCAGTGTCCCCGGCCCTGGGCAGTACTTC

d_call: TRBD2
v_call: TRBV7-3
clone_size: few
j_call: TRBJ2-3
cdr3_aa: CASRISGGSTDTQYF
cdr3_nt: TGTGCCAGCAGGATTAGCGGGGGTAGCACAGATACGCAGTATTTT